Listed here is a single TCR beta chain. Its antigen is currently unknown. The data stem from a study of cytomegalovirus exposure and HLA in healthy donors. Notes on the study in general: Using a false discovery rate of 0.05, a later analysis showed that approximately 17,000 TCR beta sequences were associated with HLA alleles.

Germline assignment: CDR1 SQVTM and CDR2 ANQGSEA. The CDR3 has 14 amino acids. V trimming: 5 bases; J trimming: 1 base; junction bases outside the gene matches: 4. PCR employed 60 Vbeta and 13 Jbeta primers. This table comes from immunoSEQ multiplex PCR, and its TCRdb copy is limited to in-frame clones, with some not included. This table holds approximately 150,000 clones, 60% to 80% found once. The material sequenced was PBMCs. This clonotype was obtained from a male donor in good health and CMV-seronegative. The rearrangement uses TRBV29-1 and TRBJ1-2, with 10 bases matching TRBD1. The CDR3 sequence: CSVPGQGGNYGYTF. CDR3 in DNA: TGCAGCGTTCCCGGACAGGGGGGTAACTATGGCTACACCTTC.